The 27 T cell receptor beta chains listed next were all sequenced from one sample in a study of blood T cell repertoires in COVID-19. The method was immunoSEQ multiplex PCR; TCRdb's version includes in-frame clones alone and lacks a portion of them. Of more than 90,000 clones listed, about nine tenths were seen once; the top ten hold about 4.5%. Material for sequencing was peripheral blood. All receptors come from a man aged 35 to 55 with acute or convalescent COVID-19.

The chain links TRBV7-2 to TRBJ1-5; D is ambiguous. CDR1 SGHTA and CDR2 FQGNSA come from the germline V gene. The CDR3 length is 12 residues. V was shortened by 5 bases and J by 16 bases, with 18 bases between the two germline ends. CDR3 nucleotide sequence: TGTGCCAGCAGCCACCCATGGGCCGCGCCCCATTTT. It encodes CASSHPWAAPHF.

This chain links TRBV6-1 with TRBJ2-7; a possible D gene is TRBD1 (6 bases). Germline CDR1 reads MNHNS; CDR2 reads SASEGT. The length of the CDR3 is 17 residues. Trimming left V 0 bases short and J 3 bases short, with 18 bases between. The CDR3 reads CASSEAVVWTDYYEQYF. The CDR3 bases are TGTGCCAGCAGTGAAGCTGTTGTGTGGACAGATTACTACGAGCAGTACTTC.

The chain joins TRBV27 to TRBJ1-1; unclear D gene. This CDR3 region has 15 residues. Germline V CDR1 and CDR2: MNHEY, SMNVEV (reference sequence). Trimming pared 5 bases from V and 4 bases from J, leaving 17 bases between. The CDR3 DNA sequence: TGTGCCAGCAGTAACTCGCCTGGCGGGGTCACTGAAGCTTTCTTT. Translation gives CASSNSPGGVTEAFF.

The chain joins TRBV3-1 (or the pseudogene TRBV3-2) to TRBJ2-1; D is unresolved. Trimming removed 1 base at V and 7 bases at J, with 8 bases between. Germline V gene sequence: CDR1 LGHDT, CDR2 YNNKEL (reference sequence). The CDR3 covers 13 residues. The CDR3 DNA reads TGTGCCAGCAGCCAAGGCAGCAGGAATGAGCAGTTCTTC. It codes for CASSQGSRNEQFF.

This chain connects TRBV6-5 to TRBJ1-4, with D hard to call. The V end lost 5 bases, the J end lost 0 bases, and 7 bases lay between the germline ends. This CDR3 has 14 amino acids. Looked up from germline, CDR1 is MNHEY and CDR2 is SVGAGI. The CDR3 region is CASSRYATNEKLFF. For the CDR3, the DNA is TGTGCCAGCAGTCGGTACGCAACTAATGAAAAACTGTTTTTT.

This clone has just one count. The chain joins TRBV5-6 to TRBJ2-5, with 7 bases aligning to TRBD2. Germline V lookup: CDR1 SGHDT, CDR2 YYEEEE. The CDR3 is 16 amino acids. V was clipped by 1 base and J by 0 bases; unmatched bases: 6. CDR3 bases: TGTGCCAGCAGCTTGTTAGGTAGCGGGTACCAAGAGACCCAGTACTTC. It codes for CASSLLGSGYQETQYF.

CDR3 in amino acids: CASKGHANTGELFF. In DNA form, the CDR3 reads TGTGCCAGCAAGGGACACGCCAACACCGGGGAGCTGTTTTTT. The chain recombines TRBV6-5 with TRBJ2-2, with D tentatively TRBD1 (6 bases). V dropped 7 bases and J dropped 2 bases, with 11 bases sitting between them. The CDR3 loop spans 14 amino acids. Germline V gives CDR1 MNHEY, CDR2 SVGAGI.

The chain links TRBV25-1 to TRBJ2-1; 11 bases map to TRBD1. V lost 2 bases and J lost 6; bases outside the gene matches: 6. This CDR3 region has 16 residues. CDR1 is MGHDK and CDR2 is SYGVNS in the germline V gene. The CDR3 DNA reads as TGTGCCAGCAGTGAACCTGGACAGGGGGCCCTCAATGAGCAGTTCTTC. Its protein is CASSEPGQGALNEQFF. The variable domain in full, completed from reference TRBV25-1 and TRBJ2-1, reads EADIYQTPRYLVIGTGKKITLECSQTMGHDKMYWYQQDPGMELHLIHYSYGVNSTEKGDLSSESTVSRIRTEHFPLTLESARPSHTSQYLCASSEPGQGALNEQFFGPGTRLTVL.

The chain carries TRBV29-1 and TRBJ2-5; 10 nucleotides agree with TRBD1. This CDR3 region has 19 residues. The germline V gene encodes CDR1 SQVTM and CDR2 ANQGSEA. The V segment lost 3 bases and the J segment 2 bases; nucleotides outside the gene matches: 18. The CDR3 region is CSVDSWVLGTGEFQETQYF. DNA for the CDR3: TGCAGCGTTGATTCCTGGGTTTTGGGGACAGGGGAGTTTCAAGAGACCCAGTACTTC.

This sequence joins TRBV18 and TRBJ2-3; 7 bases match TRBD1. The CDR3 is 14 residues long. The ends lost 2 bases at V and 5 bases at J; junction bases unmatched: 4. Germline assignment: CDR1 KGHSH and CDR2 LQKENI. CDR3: CASSPRQGQDTQYF. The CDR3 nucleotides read TGTGCCAGCTCACCAAGACAGGGTCAAGATACGCAGTATTTT.

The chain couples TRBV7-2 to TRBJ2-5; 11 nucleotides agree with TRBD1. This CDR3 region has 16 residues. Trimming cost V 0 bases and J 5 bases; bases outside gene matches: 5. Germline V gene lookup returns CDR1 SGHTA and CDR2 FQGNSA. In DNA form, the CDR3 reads TGTGCCAGCAGCTTAGCGCTCCGGGACAGGGGGGAGACCCAGTACTTC. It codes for CASSLALRDRGETQYF.

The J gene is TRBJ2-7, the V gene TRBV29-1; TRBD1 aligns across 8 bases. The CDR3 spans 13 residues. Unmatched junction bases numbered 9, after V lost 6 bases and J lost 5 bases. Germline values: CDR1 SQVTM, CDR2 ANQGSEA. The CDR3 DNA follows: TGCAGCGTCGACAGGGGCCATAAGGACGAGCAGTACTTC. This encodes CSVDRGHKDEQYF.

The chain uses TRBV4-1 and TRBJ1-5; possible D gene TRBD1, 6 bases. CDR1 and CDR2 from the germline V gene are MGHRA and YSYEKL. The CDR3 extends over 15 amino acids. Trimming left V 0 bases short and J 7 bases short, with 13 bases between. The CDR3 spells CASSQDQGYRQPQHF. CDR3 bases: TGCGCCAGCAGCCAAGACCAGGGGTATAGGCAGCCCCAGCATTTT.

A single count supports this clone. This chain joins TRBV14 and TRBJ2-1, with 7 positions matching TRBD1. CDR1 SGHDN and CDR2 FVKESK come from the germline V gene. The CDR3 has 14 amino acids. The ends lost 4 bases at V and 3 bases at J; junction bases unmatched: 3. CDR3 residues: CASSPQGDYNEQFF. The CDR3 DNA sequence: TGTGCCAGCAGCCCCCAGGGGGACTACAATGAGCAGTTCTTC. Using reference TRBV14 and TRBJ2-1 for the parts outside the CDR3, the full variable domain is EAGVTQFPSHSVIEKGQTVTLRCDPISGHDNLYWYRRVMGKEIKFLLHFVKESKQDESGMPNNRFLAERTGGTYSTLKVQPAELEDSGVYFCASSPQGDYNEQFFGPGTRLTVL.

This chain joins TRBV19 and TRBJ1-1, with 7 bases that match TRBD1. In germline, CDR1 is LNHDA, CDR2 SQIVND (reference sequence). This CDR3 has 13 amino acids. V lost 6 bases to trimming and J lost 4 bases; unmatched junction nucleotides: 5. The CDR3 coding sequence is TGTGCCAGTAGCCAACAGGGGCTCACTGAAGCTTTCTTT. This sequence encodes CASSQQGLTEAFF. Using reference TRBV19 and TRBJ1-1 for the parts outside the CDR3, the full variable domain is DGGITQSPKYLFRKEGQNVTLSCEQNLNHDAMYWYRQDPGQGLRLIYYSQIVNDFQKGDIAEGYSVSREKKESFPLTVTSAQKNPTAFYLCASSQQGLTEAFFGQGTRLTVV.

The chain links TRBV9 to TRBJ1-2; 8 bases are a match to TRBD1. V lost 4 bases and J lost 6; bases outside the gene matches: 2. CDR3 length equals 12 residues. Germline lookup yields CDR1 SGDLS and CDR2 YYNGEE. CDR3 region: CASSLTGDGYTF. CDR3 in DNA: TGTGCCAGCAGCTTGACAGGGGATGGCTACACCTTC.

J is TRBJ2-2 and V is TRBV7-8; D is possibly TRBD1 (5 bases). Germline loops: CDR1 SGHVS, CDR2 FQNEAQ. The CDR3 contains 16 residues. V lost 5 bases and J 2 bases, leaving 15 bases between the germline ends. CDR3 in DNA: TGTGCCAGCAGCCCCTGGACATCTAGAAACACCGGGGAGCTGTTTTTT. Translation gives CASSPWTSRNTGELFF.

The CDR3: CASSGGRGTEAFF. CDR3 DNA: TGTGCCAGCAGTGGGGGCAGGGGCACTGAAGCTTTCTTT. The rearrangement uses TRBV2 and TRBJ1-1; D perhaps matches TRBD1 (6 bases). V gave up 4 bases and J gave up 4 bases, with 10 bases separating them. The V gene's germline CDR1 is SNHLY and CDR2 FYNNEI. The CDR3 is made up of 13 amino acids.

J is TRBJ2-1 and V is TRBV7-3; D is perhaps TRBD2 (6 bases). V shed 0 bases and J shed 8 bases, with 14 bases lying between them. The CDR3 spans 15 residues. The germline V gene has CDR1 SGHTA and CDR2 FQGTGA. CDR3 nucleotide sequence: TGTGCCAGCAGCTTAACGTTGGGGACTCGGGATGAGCAGTTCTTC. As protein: CASSLTLGTRDEQFF. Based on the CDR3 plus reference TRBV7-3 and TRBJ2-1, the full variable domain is GAGVSQTPSNKVTEKGKYVELRCDPISGHTALYWYRQSLGQGPEFLIYFQGTGAADDSGLPNDRFFAVRPEGSVSTLKIQRTERGDSAVYLCASSLTLGTRDEQFFGPGTRLTVL.

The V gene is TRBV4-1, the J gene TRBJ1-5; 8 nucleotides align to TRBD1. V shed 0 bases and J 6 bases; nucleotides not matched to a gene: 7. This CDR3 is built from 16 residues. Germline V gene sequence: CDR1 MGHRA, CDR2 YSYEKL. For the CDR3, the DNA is TGCGCCAGCAGCCAAGACCCCACAGGGGGGAGTCAGCCCCAGCATTTT. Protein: CASSQDPTGGSQPQHF.

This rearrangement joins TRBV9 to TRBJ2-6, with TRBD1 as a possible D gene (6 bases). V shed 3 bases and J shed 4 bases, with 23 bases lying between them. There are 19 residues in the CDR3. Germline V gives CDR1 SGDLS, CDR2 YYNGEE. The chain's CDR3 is CASSAGRTVLAPGANVLTF. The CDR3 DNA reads TGTGCCAGCAGCGCTGGCCGGACAGTTCTAGCCCCCGGGGCCAACGTCCTGACTTTC.

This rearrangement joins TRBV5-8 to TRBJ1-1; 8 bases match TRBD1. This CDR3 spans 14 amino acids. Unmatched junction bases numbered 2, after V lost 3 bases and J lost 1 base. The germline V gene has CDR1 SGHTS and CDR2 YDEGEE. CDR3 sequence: CASSWDRSNTEAFF. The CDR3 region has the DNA TGTGCCAGCAGCTGGGACAGGTCGAACACTGAAGCTTTCTTT. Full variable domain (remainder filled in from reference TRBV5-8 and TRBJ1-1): EAGVTQSPTHLIKTRGQQATLRCSPISGHTSVYWYQQALGLGLQFLLWYDEGEERNRGNFPPRFSGRQFPNYSSELNVNALELEDSALYLCASSWDRSNTEAFFGQGTRLTVV.

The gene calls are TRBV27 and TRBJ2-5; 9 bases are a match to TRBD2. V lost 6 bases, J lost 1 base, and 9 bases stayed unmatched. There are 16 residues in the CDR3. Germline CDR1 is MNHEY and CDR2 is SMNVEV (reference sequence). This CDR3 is CASRGLAGTIQETQYF. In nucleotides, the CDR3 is TGTGCCAGCAGGGGTCTAGCGGGGACCATCCAAGAGACCCAGTACTTC.

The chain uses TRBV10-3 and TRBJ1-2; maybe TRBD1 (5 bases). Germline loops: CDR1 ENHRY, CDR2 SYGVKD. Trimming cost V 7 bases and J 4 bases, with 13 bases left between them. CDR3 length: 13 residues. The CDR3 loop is CAITVDNGYGYTF. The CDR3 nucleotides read TGTGCCATCACCGTGGACAATGGCTATGGCTACACCTTC.

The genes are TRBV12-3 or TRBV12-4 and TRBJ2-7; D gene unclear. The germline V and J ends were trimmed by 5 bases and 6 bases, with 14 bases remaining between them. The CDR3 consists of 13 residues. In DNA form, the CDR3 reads TGTGCCAGCAGTCCCCTTAGCACCGTCGAGCAGTACTTC. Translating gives CASSPLSTVEQYF.

The CDR3 spells CASSIPGQGADGYTF. DNA for the CDR3: TGTGCCAGTAGTATACCGGGACAGGGGGCCGATGGCTACACCTTC. V is TRBV19 and J is TRBJ1-2, with 12 positions matching TRBD1. Trimming removed 2 bases from V and 6 bases from J; junction bases left unmatched: 4. In germline, CDR1 is LNHDA, CDR2 SQIVND (reference sequence). The CDR3 has 15 residues.

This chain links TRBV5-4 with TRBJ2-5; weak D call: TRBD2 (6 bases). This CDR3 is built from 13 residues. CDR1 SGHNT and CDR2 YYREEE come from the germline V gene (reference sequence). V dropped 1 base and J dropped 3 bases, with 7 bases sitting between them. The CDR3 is CASSLWEEETQYF. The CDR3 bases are TGTGCCAGCAGCTTGTGGGAGGAAGAGACCCAGTACTTC. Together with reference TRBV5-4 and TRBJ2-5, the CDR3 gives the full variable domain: ETGVTQSPTHLIKTRGQQVTLRCSSQSGHNTVSWYQQALGQGPQFIFQYYREEENGRGNFPPRFSGLQFPNYSSELNVNALELDDSALYLCASSLWEEETQYFGPGTRLLVL.